The following is a T cell receptor (beta chain) sequence with its context. Methods used by the authors: Amplification from reference gene primers served as the basis for estimated nucleated cell counts. Some clones are missing from TCRdb's copy, which holds only in-frame ones; the method was immunoSEQ multiplex PCR. V, J and clone size were drawn from that table, and D and trimming were deduced from the DNA. The sample shows 90,000 or so clones, more than 65% of them seen only once. These data belong to a study of blood T cell repertoires in COVID-19. Background on the study: Italy, Spain and the United States were the sources of the convalescent and acute COVID-19 samples. Nucleic acid was either cDNA or gDNA, and it came from T cells, B-cell-depleted T cells, or PBMCs.

The sequence came from a man older than 75 with active or convalescent COVID-19. Sample: peripheral blood.

The CDR3 DNA follows: TGTGCCAGCAGCGACGGGAGCTCCTATAATTCACCCCTCCACTTT. Protein: CASSDGSSYNSPLHF. The chain carries TRBV5-4 and TRBJ1-6; no reliable D call. Trimming shortened V by 4 bases and J by 0 bases, and 8 bases separated the two germline ends. The length of the CDR3 is 15 residues. The germline gives CDR1 SGHNT, CDR2 YYREEE (reference sequence).